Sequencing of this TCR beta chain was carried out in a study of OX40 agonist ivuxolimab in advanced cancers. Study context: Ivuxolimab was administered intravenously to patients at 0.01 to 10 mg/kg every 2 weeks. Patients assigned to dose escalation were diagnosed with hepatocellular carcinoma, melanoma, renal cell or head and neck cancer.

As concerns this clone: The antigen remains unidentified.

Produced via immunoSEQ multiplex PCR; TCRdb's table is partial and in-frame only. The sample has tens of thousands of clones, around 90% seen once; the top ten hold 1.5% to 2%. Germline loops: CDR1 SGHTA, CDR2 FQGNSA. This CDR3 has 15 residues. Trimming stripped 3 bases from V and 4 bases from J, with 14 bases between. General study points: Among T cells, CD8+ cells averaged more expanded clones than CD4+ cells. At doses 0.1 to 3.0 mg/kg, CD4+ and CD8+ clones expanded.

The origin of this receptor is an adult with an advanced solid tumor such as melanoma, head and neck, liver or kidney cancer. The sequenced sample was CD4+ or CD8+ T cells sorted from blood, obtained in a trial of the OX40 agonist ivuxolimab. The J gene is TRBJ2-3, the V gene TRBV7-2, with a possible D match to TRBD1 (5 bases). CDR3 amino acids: CASSFGAGNSDTQYF. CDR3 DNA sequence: TGTGCCAGCAGCTTTGGGGCAGGGAATTCAGATACGCAGTATTTT.